This TCR beta chain was sequenced during a study of blood T cell repertoires in COVID-19. Overall study: Samples taken during acute and convalescent COVID-19 were collected in the United States, Italy and Spain. PBMCs, B-cell-depleted T cells, or T cells provided the cDNA or gDNA that made up the material.

Per the study methods: Estimated nucleated cell counts came from reference gene primer amplification. TCRdb's table, derived via immunoSEQ multiplex PCR, lists solely in-frame clones and lacks some. D and trimming come from the DNA, and the V and J calls and clone size come from that table. The sample lists 30,000 to 45,000 clones, roughly 80% occurring once. Sequencing was performed on peripheral blood. This TCR was sampled from a human donor in a cohort sampled during active COVID-19.

The CDR3 loop is CASSQGGYEQYF. The DNA of the CDR3 is TGTGCCAGCAGCCAAGGAGGGTACGAGCAGTACTTC. The V and J genes are TRBV6-5 and TRBJ2-7, with a weak D call TRBD2 (6 bases). The ends were cut back, 6 bases at V and 4 bases at J, with 10 bases in the middle. Germline assignment: CDR1 MNHEY and CDR2 SVGAGI. The CDR3 length is 12 residues.